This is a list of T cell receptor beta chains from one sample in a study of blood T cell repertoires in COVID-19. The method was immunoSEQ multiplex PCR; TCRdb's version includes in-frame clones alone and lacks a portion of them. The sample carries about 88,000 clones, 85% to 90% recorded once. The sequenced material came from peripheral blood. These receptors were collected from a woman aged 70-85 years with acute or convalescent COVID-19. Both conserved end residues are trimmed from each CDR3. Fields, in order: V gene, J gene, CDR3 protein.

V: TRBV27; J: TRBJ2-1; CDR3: ASSSLSSYNEQF
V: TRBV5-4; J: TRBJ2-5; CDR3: ASSLRTDRQTQY
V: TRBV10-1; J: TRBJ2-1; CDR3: ASSEGPGLASYEQF
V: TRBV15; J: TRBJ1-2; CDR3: ATSRDLNSLNYGYT
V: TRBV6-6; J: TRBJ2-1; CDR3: ASSYYRPGTYNEQF
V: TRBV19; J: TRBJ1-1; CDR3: ASRTLGTGNTEAF
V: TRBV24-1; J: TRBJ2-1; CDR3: ATSDLGQGGTEQF
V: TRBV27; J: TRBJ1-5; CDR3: ASVGQGVQGNQPQH
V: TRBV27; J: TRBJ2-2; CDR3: ASSLIGGASTGELF
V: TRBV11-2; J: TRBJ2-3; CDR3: ASSLVVESTDTQY
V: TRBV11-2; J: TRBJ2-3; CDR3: ASSRVPGVEDTQY
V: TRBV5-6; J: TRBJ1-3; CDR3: ASSLRQAGNTIY
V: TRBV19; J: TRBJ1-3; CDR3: ATGTGRVPGNTIY
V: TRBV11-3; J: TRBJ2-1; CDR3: ASSPGTSGGVGEQF
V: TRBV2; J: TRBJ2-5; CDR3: ASTGSGGNSQETQY
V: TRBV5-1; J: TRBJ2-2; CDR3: ASSFFSGELF
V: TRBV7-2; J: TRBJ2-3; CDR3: ASSSYRVYTQY
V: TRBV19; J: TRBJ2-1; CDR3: ASSIPGLYLYNEQF
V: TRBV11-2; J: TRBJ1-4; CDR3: ASSLDLGGEKLF
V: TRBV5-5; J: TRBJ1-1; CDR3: ASSLSLGSGGNTEAF
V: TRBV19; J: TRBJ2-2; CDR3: ASSRPRGLDTGELF
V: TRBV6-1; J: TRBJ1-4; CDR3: ASSELSGGNEKLF
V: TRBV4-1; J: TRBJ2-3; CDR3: ASSQDSRVPADTQY
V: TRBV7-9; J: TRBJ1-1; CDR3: ASSSLIEGNTEAF
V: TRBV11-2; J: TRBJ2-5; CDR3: ASSHLRGGAGETQY
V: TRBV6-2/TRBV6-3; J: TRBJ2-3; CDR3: ASSEDRGYTDTQY
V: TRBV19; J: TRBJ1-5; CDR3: ASQTRGNQPQH
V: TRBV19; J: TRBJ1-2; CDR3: ASSIDQTAITNYGYT
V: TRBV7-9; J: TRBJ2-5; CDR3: ASRKQGPGETQY
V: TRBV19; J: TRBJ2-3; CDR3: ASSTGQGVNTQY
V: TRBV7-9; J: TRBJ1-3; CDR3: ASSLSRYSGNTIY
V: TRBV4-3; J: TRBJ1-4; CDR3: ASSRGSTNEKLF
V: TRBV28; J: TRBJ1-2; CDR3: ASRLGTVLYGYT
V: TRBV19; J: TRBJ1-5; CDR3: ASSLTGEQPQH
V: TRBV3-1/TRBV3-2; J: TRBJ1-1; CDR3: ASSQEYRERNTAF
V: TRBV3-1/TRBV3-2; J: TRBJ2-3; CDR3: ASSQVLAGSDTQY
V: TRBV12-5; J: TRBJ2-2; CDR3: ASGLQGTGELF
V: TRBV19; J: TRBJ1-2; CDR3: ASSMGGGTYGYT
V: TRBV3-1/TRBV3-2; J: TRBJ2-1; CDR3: ASSHISGGGYNEQF
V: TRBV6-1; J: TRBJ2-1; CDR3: ASSEGAGPFNEQF
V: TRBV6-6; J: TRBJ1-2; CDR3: ASSYSLGQIYT
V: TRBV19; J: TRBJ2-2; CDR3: ASSPQGTGELF
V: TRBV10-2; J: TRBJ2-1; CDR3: ASSESGSRGEQF
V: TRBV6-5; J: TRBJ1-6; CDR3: ASRASGGWSPLH
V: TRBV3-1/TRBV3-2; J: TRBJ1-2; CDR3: ASSRRDRADGYT
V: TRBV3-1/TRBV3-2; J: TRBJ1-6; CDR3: ASSQGTSILGSSYNSPLH
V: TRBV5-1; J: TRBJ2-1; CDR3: ASSLEGGGLYNEQF
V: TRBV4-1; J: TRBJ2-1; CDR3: ASSQEDRRNEQF
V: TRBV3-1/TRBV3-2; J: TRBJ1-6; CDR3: ASSIAGQGDSPLH
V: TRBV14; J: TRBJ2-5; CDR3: ASSQDRSETGGRETQY
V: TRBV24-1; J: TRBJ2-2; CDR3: ATSDTSGGGLEQNTGELF
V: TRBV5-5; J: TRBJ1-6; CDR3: ASSLAVTANSPLH
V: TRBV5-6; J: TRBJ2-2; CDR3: ASSLAGLAANTGELF
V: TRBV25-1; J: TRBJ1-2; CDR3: ASSEFSGANYGYT
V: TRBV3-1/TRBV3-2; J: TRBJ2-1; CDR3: ASSQDPSSGGLYNEQF
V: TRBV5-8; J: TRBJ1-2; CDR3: ASSLREGPPNYGYT
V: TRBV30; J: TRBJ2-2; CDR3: ACTGFSGTGELF